This TCR beta chain was found in a study of CD8+CD57+ T cells in acquired aplastic anemia. Study in general: On average, sorted CD4+ and CD8+ cells gave 3 to 3.5 ug of DNA. Study-wide findings and caveats: Patients shared around 30 CD8+ CDR3 sequences with controls.

For CDR3 and TCR beta VDJ profiling, genomic DNA was the template used. Via MiXCR, TCRdb re-called the reads, giving one row per CDR3 protein. The sample has 120,000 or so distinct CDR3 sequences; roughly 50% are singletons. This clonotype was counted a single time. Its antigen is not identified. Germline loops: CDR1 SEHNR, CDR2 FQNEAQ (reference sequence). The CDR3 is made up of 12 amino acids. The junction had 3 bases not matched to a gene; V was cut back by 8 bases and J by 4 bases. The sequencing input was sorted CD4+, CD8+, or CD8+CD57+ T cells (not recorded which) from PBMCs. The rearrangement links TRBV7-9 to TRBJ1-2, with TRBD1 matching over 8 bases. This clonotype originated in a human donor in good health, serving as a control. CDR3 loop: CASQGQVYGYTF. As DNA, the CDR3 is TGTGCCAGCCAGGGACAGGTCTATGGCTACACCTTC.